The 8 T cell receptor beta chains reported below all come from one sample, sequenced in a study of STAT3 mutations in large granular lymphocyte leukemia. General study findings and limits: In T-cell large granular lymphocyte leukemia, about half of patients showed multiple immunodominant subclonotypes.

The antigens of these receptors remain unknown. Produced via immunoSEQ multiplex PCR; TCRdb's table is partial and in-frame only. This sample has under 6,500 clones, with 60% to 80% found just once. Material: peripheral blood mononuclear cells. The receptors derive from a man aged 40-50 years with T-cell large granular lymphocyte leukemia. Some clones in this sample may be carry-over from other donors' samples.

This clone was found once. The CDR3 DNA sequence: TGTGCCAGCAGCCAAGATCTATATTACGGGGAGCTGTTTTTT. This gives the protein CASSQDLYYGELFF. The chain uses TRBV14 and TRBJ2-2; D not certain. The ends were cut back, 0 bases at V and 7 bases at J, with 9 bases in the middle. From germline, CDR1 is SGHDN and CDR2 FVKESK. The CDR3 spans 14 residues.

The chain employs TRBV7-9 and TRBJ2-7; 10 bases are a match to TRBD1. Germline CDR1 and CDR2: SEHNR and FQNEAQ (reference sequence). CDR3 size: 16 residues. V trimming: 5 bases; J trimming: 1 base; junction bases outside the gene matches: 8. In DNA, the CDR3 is TGTGCCAGCAGCCCCCGGGACAGGGGCATGTCCTACGAGCAGTACTTC. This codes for CASSPRDRGMSYEQYF. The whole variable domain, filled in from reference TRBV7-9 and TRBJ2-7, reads DTGVSQNPRHKITKRGQNVTFRCDPISEHNRLYWYRQTLGQGPEFLTYFQNEAQLEKSRLLSDRFSAERPKGSFSTLEIQRTEQGDSAMYLCASSPRDRGMSYEQYFGPGTRLTVT.

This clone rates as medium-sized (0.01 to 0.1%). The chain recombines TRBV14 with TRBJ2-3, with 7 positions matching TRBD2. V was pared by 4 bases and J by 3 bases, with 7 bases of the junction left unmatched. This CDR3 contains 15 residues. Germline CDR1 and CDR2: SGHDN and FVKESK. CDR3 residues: CASSRQLASTDTQYF. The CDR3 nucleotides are TGTGCCAGCAGCCGTCAACTAGCGTCTACAGATACGCAGTATTTT.

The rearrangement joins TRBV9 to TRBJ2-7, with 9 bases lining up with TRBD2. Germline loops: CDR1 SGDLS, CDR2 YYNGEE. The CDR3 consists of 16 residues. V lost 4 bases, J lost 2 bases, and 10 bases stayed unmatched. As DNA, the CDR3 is TGTGCCAGCAGCACTCGACTAGCGGCTAACACCTACGAGCAGTACTTC. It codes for CASSTRLAANTYEQYF.

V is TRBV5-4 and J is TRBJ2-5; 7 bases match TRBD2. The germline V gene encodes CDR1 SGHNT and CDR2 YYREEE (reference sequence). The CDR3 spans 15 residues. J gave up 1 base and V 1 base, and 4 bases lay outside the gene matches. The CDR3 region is CASSLIGTIQETQYF. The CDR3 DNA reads TGTGCCAGCAGCTTGATAGGGACTATCCAAGAGACCCAGTACTTC.

The CDR3 sequence is CASSIDRFVEQYF. In nucleotides, the CDR3 is TGTGCCAGTAGTATAGATCGGTTCGTCGAGCAGTACTTC. This chain joins TRBV19 and TRBJ2-7; D is uncertain. CDR3 length: 13 residues. Trimming shortened V by 0 bases and J by 6 bases, and 9 bases separated the two germline ends. CDR1 LNHDA and CDR2 SQIVND come from the germline V gene (reference sequence).

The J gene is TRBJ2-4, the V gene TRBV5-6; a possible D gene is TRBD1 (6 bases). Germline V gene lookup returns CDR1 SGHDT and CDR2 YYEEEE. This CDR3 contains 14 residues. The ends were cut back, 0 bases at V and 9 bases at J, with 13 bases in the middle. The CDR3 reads CASSLGTGIGIQYF. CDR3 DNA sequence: TGTGCCAGCAGCTTGGGTACAGGGATCGGCATTCAGTACTTC.

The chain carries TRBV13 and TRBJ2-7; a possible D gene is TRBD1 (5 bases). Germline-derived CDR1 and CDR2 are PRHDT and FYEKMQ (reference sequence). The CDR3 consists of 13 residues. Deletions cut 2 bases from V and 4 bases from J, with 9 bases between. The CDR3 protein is CASSLRQIYEQYF. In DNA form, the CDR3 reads TGTGCCAGCAGCTTACGACAGATTTACGAGCAGTACTTC.